This T cell receptor (beta chain) was retrieved from a study of cytomegalovirus exposure and HLA in healthy donors. Across the study: About 77 million unique TCRs from HLA-typed donors made up an early data release.

Germline CDR1 SGHRS, CDR2 YFSETQ. Trimming removed 4 bases at V and 4 bases at J, with 8 bases between. The CDR3 is made up of 13 amino acids. PCR used 60 Vbeta primers and 13 Jbeta primers. TCRdb keeps only in-frame clones here, not all; method: immunoSEQ multiplex PCR. The sample has 150,000 to 250,000 clones, under 90% seen once; the top ten hold around 0.1%. The rearrangement joins TRBV5-1 to TRBJ2-2, with D possibly matching TRBD2 (6 bases). The sequence came from a boy younger than 10 in good health and CMV-seronegative. Sequenced sample: PBMCs. The CDR3 sequence: CASSRDSTGELFF. CDR3 nucleotides: TGCGCCAGCAGCCGGGACTCCACCGGGGAGCTGTTTTTT.